The entry below describes one T cell receptor (beta chain). These data come from a study of blood T cell repertoires in COVID-19. On the study more broadly: Donors in the United States, Italy and Spain gave samples during acute or convalescent COVID-19. T cells, B-cell-depleted T cells, or PBMCs provided the cDNA or gDNA that served as material.

V gave up 5 bases and J gave up 3 bases; unmatched junction bases: 6. Germline CDR1 and CDR2: MNHEY and SVGEGT. The CDR3 totals 14 residues. Methods used by the authors: Amplified reference gene primers provided the basis for estimating nucleated cell counts. Method: immunoSEQ multiplex PCR; TCRdb's copy keeps in-frame clones and lacks some. That table supplies the V and J calls and clone size; D and trimming were determined from the DNA. The table shows about 250,000 clones, with about 80% occurring only once. The chain recombines TRBV6-2 or TRBV6-3 with TRBJ1-2, with 7 bases lining up with TRBD1. This TCR was recovered from an elderly man with acute or convalescent COVID-19. Sequencing used peripheral blood. CDR3 residues: CASSLRDRHYGYTF. CDR3 DNA: TGTGCCAGCAGTCTCCGGGACAGACACTATGGCTACACCTTC.